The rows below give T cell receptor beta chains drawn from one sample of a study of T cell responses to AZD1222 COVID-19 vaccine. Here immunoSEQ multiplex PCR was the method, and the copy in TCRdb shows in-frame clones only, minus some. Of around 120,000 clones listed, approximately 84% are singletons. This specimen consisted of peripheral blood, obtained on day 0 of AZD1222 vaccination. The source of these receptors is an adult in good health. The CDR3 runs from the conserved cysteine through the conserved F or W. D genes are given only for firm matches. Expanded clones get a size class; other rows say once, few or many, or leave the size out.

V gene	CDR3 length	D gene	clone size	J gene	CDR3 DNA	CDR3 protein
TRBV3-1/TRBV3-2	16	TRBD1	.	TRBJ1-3	TGTGCCAGCAGCCCCATAACAGGGGCCTCTGGAAACACCATATATTTT	CASSPITGASGNTIYF
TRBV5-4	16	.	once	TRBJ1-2	TGTGCCAGCAGCTTGAAACGACAGGCGCTGACTTATGGCTACACCTTC	CASSLKRQALTYGYTF
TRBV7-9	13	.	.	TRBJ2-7	TGTGCCAGCAGCTTGCAGGGGGGCCGCGAGCAGTACTTC	CASSLQGGREQYF
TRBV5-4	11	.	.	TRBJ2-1	TGTGCCAGCAGCCAGGGACCTGAGCAGTTCTTC	CASSQGPEQFF
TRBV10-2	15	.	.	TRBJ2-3	TGCGCCAGCAGTGGGGGGACTGGTTCGACAGATACGCAGTATTTT	CASSGGTGSTDTQYF
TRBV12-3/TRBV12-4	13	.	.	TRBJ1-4	TGTGCCAGCACCCCGGGGAGTAATGAAAAACTGTTTTTT	CASTPGSNEKLFF
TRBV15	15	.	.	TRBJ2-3	TGTGCCACCAGCAGTACCCGGGTAGCCGGCGATACGCAGTATTTT	CATSSTRVAGDTQYF
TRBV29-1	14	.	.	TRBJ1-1	TGCAGCGCCAGCCAGTGGGGGTCGGACACTGAAGCTTTCTTT	CSASQWGSDTEAFF
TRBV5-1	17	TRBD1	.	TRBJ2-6	TGCGCCAGCAGCCCCCGGGACAGCCCCTCTGGGGCCAACGTCCTGACTTTC	CASSPRDSPSGANVLTF
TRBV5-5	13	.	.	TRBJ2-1	TGTGCCAGCCGGGGACCGAGCTACAATGAGCAGTTCTTC	CASRGPSYNEQFF
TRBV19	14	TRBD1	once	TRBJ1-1	TGTGCCAGTAGTAGGGACAGGGAGGGCACTGAAGCTTTCTTT	CASSRDREGTEAFF
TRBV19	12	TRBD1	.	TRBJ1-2	TGTGCCAGTAGAAACAGGGGCAATGGCTACACCTTC	CASRNRGNGYTF
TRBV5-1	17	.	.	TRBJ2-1	TGCGCCAGCAGCTTGTCTCCCACGTCGAGCTCCTACAATGAGCAGTTCTTC	CASSLSPTSSSYNEQFF
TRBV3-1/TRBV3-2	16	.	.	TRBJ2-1	TGTGCCAGCAGCCAAATCGGGGTAGATCGCAACAATGAGCAGTTCTTC	CASSQIGVDRNNEQFF
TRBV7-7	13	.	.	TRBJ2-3	TGTGCCAGCAGCCCCGGGACAACAGATACGCAGTATTTT	CASSPGTTDTQYF
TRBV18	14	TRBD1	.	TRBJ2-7	TGTGCCAGCTCACCCGGACAGGGACACTACGAGCAGTACTTC	CASSPGQGHYEQYF
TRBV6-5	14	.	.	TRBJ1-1	TGTGCCAGCAGTTTACAGGGATCCAGGGGTGAAGCTTTCTTT	CASSLQGSRGEAFF
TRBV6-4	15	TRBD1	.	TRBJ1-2	TGTGCCAGCAGTGACTCAAGTCAGGGGGCCTACGGCTACACCTTC	CASSDSSQGAYGYTF
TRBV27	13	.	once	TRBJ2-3	TGTGCCAGCAGTTTATTTCCAGTGGATACGCAGTATTTT	CASSLFPVDTQYF
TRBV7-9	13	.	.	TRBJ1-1	TGTGCCAGCAGCCCCCCACCAAACACTGAAGCTTTCTTT	CASSPPPNTEAFF
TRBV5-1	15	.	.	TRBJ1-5	TGCGCCAGCAGCTTGTACGGAGATAGCAATCAGCCCCAGCATTTT	CASSLYGDSNQPQHF
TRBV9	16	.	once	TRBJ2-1	TGTGCCAGCAGCGTAGCTCTGGGGCGGAGGGGGCATGAGCAGTTCTTC	CASSVALGRRGHEQFF
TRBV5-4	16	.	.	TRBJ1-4	TGTGCCAGCTCGCAGGGGCCGAAGTTCGCTAATGAAAAACTGTTTTTT	CASSQGPKFANEKLFF
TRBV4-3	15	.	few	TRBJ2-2	TGCGCCAGCAGCCAAGATCTCGGGTCAACCGGGGAGCTGTTTTTT	CASSQDLGSTGELFF
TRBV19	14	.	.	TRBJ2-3	TGTGCCAGTAGTATTTCTCGATGGGCAGATACGCAGTATTTT	CASSISRWADTQYF
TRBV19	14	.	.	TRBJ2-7	TGTGCCAGTAGTATAGGAGGGACAATTTACGAGCAGTACTTC	CASSIGGTIYEQYF
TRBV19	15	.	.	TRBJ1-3	TGTGCCAGTAGTATTTTTACAGGCTCTGGAAACACCATATATTTT	CASSIFTGSGNTIYF
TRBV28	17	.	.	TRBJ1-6	TGTGCCAGCAGCCCCTCTTCGGGAGGGAACTATAATTCACCCCTCCACTTT	CASSPSSGGNYNSPLHF
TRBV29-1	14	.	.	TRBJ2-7	TGCAGCGTCGCCCGGGACTTTTCCTTCTACGAGCAGTACTTC	CSVARDFSFYEQYF
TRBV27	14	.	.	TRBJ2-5	TGTGCCAGCAGTCCAGGGACGGGGCAAGAGACCCAGTACTTC	CASSPGTGQETQYF
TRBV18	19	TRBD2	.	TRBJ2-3	TGTGCCAGCTCACTACTATCCGGGACTAGCGGGAGTTCCACAGATACGCAGTATTTT	CASSLLSGTSGSSTDTQYF
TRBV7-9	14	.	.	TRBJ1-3	TGTGCCAGCAGCTTGGATCGCTCTGGAAACACCATATATTTT	CASSLDRSGNTIYF
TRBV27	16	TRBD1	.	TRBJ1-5	TGTGCCAGCAGTTCAGTACAGGGGGGAGGCAATCAGCCCCAGCATTTT	CASSSVQGGGNQPQHF